The 13 T cell receptor beta chains below all came from one sample that was sequenced in a study of technical replicates of blood from several donors. Clones were sequenced by immunoSEQ multiplex PCR, and TCRdb holds only the in-frame ones, with some missing. The sample records about 70,000 clones, just under 97% being singletons. Sequencing used T cells isolated from PBMCs. The receptors were sampled from a human donor in good health.

This rearrangement joins TRBV2 to TRBJ1-2; 7 bases agree with TRBD1. Trimming took 4 bases from V and 6 from J; bases not matched to a gene: 5. CDR1 SNHLY and CDR2 FYNNEI come from the germline V gene. The CDR3 contains 13 residues. The CDR3 loop is CASSGDRVNGYTF. As DNA, the CDR3 is TGTGCCAGCAGTGGAGACAGGGTGAATGGCTACACCTTC. Full variable domain (missing parts from reference TRBV2 and TRBJ1-2): EPEVTQTPSHQVTQMGQEVILRCVPISNHLYFYWYRQILGQKVEFLVSFYNNEISEKSEIFDDQFSVERPDGSNFTLKIRSTKLEDSAMYFCASSGDRVNGYTFGSGTRLTVV.

Written as DNA, the CDR3 is TGTGCCTGGAGTGGAAAAAAATGGACAAGCTGGGCCAAAAACATTCAGTACTTC. This gives the protein CAWSGKKWTSWAKNIQYF. V usage is TRBV30 and J usage is TRBJ2-4; tentative D call: TRBD1 (5 bases). The CDR3 totals 18 residues. From germline, CDR1 is GTSNPN and CDR2 SVGIG (reference sequence). Trimming took off 1 base at V and 1 base at J, with 20 bases between the two ends.

The J gene is TRBJ2-7, the V gene TRBV10-1; TRBD1 matches at 12 bases. This CDR3 has 13 amino acids. Germline CDR1 is WNHNN and CDR2 is SYGVQD (reference sequence). The V segment lost 7 bases and the J segment 6 bases; nucleotides outside the gene matches: 4. The CDR3 protein is CASKGQGAGEQYF. The CDR3, as DNA: TGCGCCAGCAAGGGACAGGGGGCAGGCGAGCAGTACTTC.

The chain uses TRBV28 and TRBJ1-5, with D perhaps matching TRBD1 (6 bases). Germline loops: CDR1 MDHEN, CDR2 SYDVKM. Trimming shortened V by 6 bases and J by 3 bases, and 15 bases separated the two germline ends. The CDR3 sequence is 15 residues long. The CDR3 DNA reads as TGTGCCAGCAGCCTTTTCGCGGGGGCCAATCAGCCCCAGCATTTT. Protein: CASSLFAGANQPQHF.

The rearrangement joins TRBV2 to TRBJ2-7; possible D gene TRBD2, 5 bases. V was trimmed by 0 bases and J by 0 bases, leaving 9 bases between them. Per the germline V gene, CDR1 is SNHLY and CDR2 is FYNNEI. CDR3 length: 15 amino acids. CDR3 DNA sequence: TGTGCCAGCAGTGAAGCGCTTAGCGTCTCCTACGAGCAGTACTTC. Translated, it gives CASSEALSVSYEQYF.

This chain uses TRBV5-1 with TRBJ2-3, with 8 bases identical to TRBD1. This CDR3 is built from 17 residues. Germline loops: CDR1 SGHRS, CDR2 YFSETQ. V lost 0 bases to trimming and J lost 4 bases; unmatched junction nucleotides: 10. This CDR3 is CASSLADRASGPDTQYF. CDR3 in DNA: TGCGCCAGCAGCTTGGCGGACAGGGCCTCAGGGCCAGATACGCAGTATTTT.

V usage is TRBV9 and J usage is TRBJ2-1, with 7 positions matching TRBD2. Germline CDR1 is SGDLS and CDR2 is YYNGEE. J lost 0 bases, V lost 0 bases, and 0 bases had no gene match. The CDR3 has 15 residues. The CDR3 nucleotides are TGTGCCAGCAGCGTAGGCGGGGGCTCCTACAATGAGCAGTTCTTC. This translates into CASSVGGGSYNEQFF.

V is TRBV30 and J is TRBJ1-1, with D uncertain. The CDR3 totals 14 residues. Trimming left V 4 bases short and J 1 base short, with 13 bases between. The germline V gene encodes CDR1 GTSNPN and CDR2 SVGIG (reference sequence). In nucleotides, the CDR3 is TGTGCCTGGACCCTTTACACTAAGAACACTGAAGCTTTCTTT. This codes for CAWTLYTKNTEAFF.

The DNA for the CDR3 is TGTGCCAGCAGTTCGTGGACAGGGGGCGATCAGCCCCAGCATTTT. It translates to CASSSWTGGDQPQHF. This chain joins TRBV28 and TRBJ1-5, with 11 bases aligning to TRBD1. V gave up 4 bases and J gave up 5 bases; unmatched junction bases: 4. The CDR3 is made up of 15 amino acids. CDR1 is MDHEN and CDR2 is SYDVKM in the germline V gene.

The chain has TRBV2 and TRBJ2-4, with 11 bases lining up with TRBD1. CDR3 size: 20 residues. V lost 7 bases to trimming and J lost 1 base; unmatched junction nucleotides: 18. CDR1 SNHLY and CDR2 FYNNEI come from the germline V gene. CDR3 sequence (DNA): TGTGCCAGCAAGCCCCGGACAGGGGGCGACCCAGGTATCGCCAAAAACATTCAGTACTTC. This codes for CASKPRTGGDPGIAKNIQYF.

The V and J genes are TRBV7-9 and TRBJ1-2; perhaps TRBD1 as D (5 bases). This CDR3 region has 14 residues. With 3 bases removed from V and 1 base from J, the gap between germline ends came to 9 bases. From germline, CDR1 is SEHNR and CDR2 FQNEAQ (reference sequence). CDR3 sequence reads: CASSFGRVNYGYTF. Written as DNA, the CDR3 is TGTGCCAGCAGCTTTGGCAGGGTTAACTATGGCTACACCTTC.

The chain uses TRBV29-1 and TRBJ1-4; 7 bases map to TRBD1. V shed 6 bases and J 1 base; nucleotides not matched to a gene: 2. The CDR3 runs to 13 residues. The germline CDR1 and CDR2 sequences are SQVTM and ANQGSEA. The DNA of the CDR3 is TGCAGCGTCACAGGGGAAACTAATGAAAAACTGTTTTTT. Amino acids: CSVTGETNEKLFF.

The chain carries TRBV2 and TRBJ2-7; a possible D gene is TRBD1 (6 bases). The germline gives CDR1 SNHLY, CDR2 FYNNEI. This CDR3 region has 12 residues. V was trimmed by 7 bases and J by 5 bases, leaving 12 bases between them. DNA of the CDR3: TGTGCCAGCAAAGAACAGGGCAACGAGCAGTACTTC. As protein: CASKEQGNEQYF.